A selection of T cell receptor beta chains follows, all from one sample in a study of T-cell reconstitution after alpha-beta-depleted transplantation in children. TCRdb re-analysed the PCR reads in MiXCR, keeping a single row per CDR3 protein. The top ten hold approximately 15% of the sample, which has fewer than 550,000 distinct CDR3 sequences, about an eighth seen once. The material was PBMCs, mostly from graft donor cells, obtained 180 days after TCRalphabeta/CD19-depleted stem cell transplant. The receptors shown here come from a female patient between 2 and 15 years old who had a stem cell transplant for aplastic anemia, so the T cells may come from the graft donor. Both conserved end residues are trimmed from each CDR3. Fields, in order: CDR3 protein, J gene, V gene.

CDR3: ASSLRGSGGSVVNEQF
J: TRBJ2-1
V: TRBV2

CDR3: ASSESRTSVTDTQY
J: TRBJ2-3
V: TRBV10-1

CDR3: ASSLGGAGDTQY
J: TRBJ2-3
V: TRBV5-8

CDR3: ASSHTWGEGDTGELF
J: TRBJ2-2
V: TRBV11-2

CDR3: ASSQGRKDEQF
J: TRBJ2-1
V: TRBV4-3

CDR3: SVRDLSSGANVLT
J: TRBJ2-6
V: TRBV29-1

CDR3: ASSEEEALH
J: TRBJ1-6
V: TRBV6-1

CDR3: ASSSHWTDSSTDTQY
J: TRBJ2-3
V: TRBV7-2

CDR3: ASTLGSRGQGYT
J: TRBJ1-2
V: TRBV7-2

CDR3: ASSLSSGGGYGYT
J: TRBJ1-2
V: TRBV7-9

CDR3: ASSVPLSGGHPDTQY
J: TRBJ2-3
V: TRBV9

CDR3: ASSNDRVRNTEAF
J: TRBJ1-1
V: TRBV7-2

CDR3: ASSWSGGGYT
J: TRBJ1-2
V: TRBV7-9

CDR3: ASSLGGTVPSGANVLT
J: TRBJ2-6
V: TRBV28

CDR3: ASSAAEVHTGELF
J: TRBJ2-2
V: TRBV10-1

CDR3: ASSKALVRGLAYNEQF
J: TRBJ2-1
V: TRBV21-1

CDR3: ASSPTRRENEQY
J: TRBJ2-7
V: TRBV12-3/TRBV12-4

CDR3: SARLHRVPGELF
J: TRBJ2-2
V: TRBV20-1

CDR3: ASSEVWQSQAF
J: TRBJ1-1
V: TRBV6-1